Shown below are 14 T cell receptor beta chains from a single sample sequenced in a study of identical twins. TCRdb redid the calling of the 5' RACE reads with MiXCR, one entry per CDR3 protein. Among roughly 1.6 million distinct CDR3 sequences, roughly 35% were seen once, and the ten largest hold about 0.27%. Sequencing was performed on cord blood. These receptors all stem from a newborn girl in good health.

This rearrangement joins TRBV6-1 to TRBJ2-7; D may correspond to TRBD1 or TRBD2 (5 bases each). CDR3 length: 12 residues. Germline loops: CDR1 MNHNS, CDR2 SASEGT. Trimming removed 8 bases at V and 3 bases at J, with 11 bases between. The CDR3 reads CASQPGSYEQYF. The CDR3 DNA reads TGTGCCAGCCAACCAGGGAGCTACGAGCAGTACTTC.

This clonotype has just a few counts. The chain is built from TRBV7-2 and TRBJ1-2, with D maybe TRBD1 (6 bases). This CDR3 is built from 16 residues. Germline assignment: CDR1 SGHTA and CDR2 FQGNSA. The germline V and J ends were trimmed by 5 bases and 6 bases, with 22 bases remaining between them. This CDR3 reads CASSLPPTGRVNGYTF. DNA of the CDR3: TGTGCCAGCAGCCTCCCGCCCACAGGGAGGGTTAATGGCTACACCTTC.

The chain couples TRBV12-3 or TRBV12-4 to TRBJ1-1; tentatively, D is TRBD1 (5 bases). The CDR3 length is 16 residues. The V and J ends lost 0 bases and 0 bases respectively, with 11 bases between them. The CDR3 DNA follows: TGTGCCAGCAGTTTAGCCAAGACAGTGATGAACACTGAAGCTTTCTTT. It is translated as CASSLAKTVMNTEAFF.

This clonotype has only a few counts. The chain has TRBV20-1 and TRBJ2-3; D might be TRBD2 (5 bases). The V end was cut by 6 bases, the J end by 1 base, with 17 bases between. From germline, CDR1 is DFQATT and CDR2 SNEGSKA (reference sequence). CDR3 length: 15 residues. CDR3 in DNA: TGCAGTGCAATCAGCTCTAGCAGACGCACAGATACGCAGTATTTT. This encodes CSAISSSRRTDTQYF.

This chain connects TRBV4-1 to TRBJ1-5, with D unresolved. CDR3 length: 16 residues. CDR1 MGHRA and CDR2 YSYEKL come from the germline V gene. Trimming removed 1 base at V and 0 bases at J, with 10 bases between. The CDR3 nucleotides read TGCGCCAGCAGCCAAGGACGGACTCCTAGCAATCAGCCCCAGCATTTT. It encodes CASSQGRTPSNQPQHF.

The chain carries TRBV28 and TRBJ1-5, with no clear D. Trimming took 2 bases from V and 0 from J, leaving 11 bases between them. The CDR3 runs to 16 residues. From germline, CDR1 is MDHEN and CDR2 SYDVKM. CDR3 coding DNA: TGTGCCAGCAGTTTAGAGGCAGATTCTAGCAATCAGCCCCAGCATTTT. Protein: CASSLEADSSNQPQHF.

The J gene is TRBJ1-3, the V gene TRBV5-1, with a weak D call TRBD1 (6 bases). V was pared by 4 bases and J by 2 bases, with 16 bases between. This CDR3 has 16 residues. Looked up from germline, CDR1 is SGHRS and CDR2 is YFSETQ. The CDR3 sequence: CASSPTKTGTGNTIYF. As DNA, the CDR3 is TGCGCCAGCAGCCCTACAAAGACAGGAACTGGAAACACCATATATTTT. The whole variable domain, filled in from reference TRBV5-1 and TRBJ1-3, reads KAGVTQTPRYLIKTRGQQVTLSCSPISGHRSVSWYQQTPGQGLQFLFEYFSETQRNKGNFPGRFSGRQFSNSRSEMNVSTLELGDSALYLCASSPTKTGTGNTIYFGEGSWLTVV.

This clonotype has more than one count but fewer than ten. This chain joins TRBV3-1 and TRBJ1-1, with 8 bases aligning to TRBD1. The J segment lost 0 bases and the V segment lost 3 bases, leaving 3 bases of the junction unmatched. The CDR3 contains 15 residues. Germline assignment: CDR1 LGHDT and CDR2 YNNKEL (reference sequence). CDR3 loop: CASSQTGAMNTEAFF. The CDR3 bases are TGTGCCAGCAGCCAGACAGGGGCAATGAACACTGAAGCTTTCTTT.

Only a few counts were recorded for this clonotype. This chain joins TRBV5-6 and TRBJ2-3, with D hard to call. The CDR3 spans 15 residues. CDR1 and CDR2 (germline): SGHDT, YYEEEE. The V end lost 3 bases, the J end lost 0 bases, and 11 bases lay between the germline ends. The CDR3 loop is CASSSAPASTDTQYF. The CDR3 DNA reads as TGTGCCAGCAGCTCAGCCCCGGCCAGCACAGATACGCAGTATTTT.

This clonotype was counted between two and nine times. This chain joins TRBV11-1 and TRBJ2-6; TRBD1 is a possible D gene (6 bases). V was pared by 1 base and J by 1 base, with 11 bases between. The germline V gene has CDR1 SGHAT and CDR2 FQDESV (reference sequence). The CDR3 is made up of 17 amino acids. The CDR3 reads CASSLGPGVSGANVLTF. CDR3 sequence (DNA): TGTGCCAGCAGCTTAGGGCCAGGGGTTTCTGGGGCCAACGTCCTGACTTTC.

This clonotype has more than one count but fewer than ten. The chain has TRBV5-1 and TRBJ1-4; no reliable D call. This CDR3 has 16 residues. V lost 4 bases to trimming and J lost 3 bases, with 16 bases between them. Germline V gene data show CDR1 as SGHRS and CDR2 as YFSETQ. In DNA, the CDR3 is TGCGCCAGCAGCACCGGACCTAGAGGAGCTAATGAAAAACTGTTTTTT. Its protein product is CASSTGPRGANEKLFF.

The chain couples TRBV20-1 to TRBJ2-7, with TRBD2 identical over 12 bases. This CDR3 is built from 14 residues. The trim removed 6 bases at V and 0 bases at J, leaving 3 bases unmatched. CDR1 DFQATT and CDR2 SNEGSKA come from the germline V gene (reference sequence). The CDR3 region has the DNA TGCAGTGCCCGGACTAGCGGGGCCTCCTACGAGCAGTACTTC. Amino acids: CSARTSGASYEQYF.

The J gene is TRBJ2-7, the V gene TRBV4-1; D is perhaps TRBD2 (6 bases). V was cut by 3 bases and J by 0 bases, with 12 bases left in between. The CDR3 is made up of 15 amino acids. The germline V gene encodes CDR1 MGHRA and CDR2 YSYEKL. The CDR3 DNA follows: TGCGCCAGCAGCCATACTAGCTCGAGCTCCTACGAGCAGTACTTC. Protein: CASSHTSSSSYEQYF.

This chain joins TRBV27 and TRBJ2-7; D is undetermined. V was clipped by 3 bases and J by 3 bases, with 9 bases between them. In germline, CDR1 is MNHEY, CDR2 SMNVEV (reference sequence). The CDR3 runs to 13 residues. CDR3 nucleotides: TGTGCCAGCAGTTTGTGGGCTGGCTACGAGCAGTACTTC. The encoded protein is CASSLWAGYEQYF.